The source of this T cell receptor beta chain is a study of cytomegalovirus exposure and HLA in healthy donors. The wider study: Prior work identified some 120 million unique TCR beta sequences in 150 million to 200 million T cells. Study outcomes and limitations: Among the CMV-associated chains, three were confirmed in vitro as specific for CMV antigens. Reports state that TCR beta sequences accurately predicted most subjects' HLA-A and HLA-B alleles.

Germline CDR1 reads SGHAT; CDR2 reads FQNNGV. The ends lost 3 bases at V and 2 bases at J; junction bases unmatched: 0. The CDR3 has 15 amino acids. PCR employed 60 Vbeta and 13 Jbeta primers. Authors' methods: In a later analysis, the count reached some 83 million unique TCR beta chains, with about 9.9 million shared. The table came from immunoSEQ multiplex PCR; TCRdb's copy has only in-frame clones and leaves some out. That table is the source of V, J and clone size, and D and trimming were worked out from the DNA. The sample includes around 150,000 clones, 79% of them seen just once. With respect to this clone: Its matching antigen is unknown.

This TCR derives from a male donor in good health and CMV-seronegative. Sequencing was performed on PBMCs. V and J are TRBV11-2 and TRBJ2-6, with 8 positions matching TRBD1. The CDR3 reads CASSLTGAGANVLTF. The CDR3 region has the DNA TGTGCCAGCAGCTTGACAGGGGCTGGGGCCAACGTCCTGACTTTC.